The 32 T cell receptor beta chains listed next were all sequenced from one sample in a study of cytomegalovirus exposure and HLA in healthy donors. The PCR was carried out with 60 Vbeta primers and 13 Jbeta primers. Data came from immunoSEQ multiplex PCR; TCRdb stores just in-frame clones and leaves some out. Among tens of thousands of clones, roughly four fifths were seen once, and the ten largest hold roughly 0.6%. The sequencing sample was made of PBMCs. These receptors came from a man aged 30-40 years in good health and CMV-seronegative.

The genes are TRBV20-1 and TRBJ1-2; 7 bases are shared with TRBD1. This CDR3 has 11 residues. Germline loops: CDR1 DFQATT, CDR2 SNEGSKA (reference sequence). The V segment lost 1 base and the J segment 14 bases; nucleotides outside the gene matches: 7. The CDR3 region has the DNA TGCAGTGCTAGAGGACAGGGTTTGAAAACCTTC. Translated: CSARGQGLKTF.

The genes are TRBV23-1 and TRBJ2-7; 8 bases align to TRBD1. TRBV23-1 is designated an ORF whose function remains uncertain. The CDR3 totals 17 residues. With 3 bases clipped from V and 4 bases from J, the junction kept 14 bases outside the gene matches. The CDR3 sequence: CASSHRDRLGSFYEQYV. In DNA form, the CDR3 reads TGCGCCAGCAGTCATCGGGACAGGCTCGGTTCCTTTTACGAGCAGTACGTC.

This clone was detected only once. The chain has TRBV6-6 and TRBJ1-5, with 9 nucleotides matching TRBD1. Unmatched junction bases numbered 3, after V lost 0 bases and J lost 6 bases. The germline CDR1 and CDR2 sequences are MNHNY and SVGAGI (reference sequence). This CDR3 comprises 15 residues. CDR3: CASSYSTGGGQPQHF. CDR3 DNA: TGTGCCAGCAGTTACTCCACAGGGGGCGGTCAGCCCCAGCATTTT.

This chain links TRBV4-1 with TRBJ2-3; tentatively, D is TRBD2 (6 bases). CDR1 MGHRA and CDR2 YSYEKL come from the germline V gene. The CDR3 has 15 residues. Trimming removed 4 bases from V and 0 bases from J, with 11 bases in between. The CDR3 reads CASSPSGRSTDTQYF. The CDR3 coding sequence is TGCGCCAGCAGCCCAAGCGGGCGGAGCACAGATACGCAGTATTTT.

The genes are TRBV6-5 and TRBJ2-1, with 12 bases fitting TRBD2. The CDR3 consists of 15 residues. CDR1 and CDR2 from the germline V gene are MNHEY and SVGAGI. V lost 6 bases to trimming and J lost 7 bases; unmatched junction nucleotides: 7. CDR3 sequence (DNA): TGTGCCAGCAGGATGACTAGCGGGAGTTGGAATGAGCAGTTCTTC. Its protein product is CASRMTSGSWNEQFF.

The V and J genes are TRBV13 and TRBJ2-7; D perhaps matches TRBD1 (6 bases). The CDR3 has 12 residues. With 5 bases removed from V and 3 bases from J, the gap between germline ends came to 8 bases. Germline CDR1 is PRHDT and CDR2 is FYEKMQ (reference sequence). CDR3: CASSKQGYEQYF. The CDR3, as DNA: TGTGCCAGCAGCAAACAGGGCTACGAGCAGTACTTC.

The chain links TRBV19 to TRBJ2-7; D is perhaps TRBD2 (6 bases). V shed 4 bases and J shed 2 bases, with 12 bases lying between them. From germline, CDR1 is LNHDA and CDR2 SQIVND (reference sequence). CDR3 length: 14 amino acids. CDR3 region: CASSKEGTTYEQYF. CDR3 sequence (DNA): TGTGCCAGTAGTAAGGAGGGGACCACCTACGAGCAGTACTTC.

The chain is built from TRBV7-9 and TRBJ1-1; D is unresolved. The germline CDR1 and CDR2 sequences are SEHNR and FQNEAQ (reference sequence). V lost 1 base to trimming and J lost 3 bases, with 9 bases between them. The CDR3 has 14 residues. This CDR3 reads CASSLGTGYTEAFF. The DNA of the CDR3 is TGTGCCAGCAGCTTAGGAACGGGATACACTGAAGCTTTCTTT. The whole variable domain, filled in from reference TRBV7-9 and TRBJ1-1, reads DTGVSQNPRHKITKRGQNVTFRCDPISEHNRLYWYRQTLGQGPEFLTYFQNEAQLEKSRLLSDRFSAERPKGSFSTLEIQRTEQGDSAMYLCASSLGTGYTEAFFGQGTRLTVV.

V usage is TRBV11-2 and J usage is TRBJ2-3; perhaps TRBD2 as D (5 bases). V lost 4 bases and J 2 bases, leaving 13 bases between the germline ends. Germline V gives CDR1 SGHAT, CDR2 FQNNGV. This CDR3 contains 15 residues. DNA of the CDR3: TGTGCCAGCAGCTCCCCGGGGAAGTCCACAGATACGCAGTATTTT. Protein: CASSSPGKSTDTQYF.

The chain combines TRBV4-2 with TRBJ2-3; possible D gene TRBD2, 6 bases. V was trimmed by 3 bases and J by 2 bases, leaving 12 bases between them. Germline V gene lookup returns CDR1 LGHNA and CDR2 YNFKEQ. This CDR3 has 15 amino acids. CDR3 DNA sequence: TGTGCCAGCAGCCATGGAGGAGGGTCCACAGATACGCAGTATTTT. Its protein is CASSHGGGSTDTQYF.

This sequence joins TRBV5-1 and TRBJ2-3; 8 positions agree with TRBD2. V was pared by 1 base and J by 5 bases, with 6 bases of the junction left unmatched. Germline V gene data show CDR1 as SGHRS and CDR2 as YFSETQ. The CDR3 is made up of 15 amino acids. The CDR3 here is CASSLNGRAIDTQYF. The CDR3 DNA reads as TGCGCCAGCAGCTTGAACGGGAGGGCAATAGATACGCAGTATTTT.

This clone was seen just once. This CDR3 reads CASSLERNSPLHF. The DNA for the CDR3 is TGCGCCAGCAGCCTGGAGAGGAATTCACCCCTCCACTTT. This chain uses TRBV5-1 with TRBJ1-6; no firm D call. The CDR3 has 13 amino acids. V lost 4 bases and J lost 7, with 9 bases in between. The germline gives CDR1 SGHRS, CDR2 YFSETQ.

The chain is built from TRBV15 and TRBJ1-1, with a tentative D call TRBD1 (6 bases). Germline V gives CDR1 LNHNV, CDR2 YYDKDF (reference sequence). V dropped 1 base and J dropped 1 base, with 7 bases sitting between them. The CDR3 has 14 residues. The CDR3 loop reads CATSRVGGNTEAFF. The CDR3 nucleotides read TGTGCCACCAGCAGAGTAGGGGGGAACACTGAAGCTTTCTTT.

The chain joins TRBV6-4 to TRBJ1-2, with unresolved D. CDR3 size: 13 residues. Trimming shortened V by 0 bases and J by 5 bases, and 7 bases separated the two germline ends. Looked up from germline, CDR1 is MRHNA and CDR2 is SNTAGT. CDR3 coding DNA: TGTGCCAGCAGTGACTCGACGGGATATGGCTACACCTTC. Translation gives CASSDSTGYGYTF.

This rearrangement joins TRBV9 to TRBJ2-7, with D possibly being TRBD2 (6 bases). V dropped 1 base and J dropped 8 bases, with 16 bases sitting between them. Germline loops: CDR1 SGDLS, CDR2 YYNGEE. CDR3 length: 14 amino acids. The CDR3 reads CASSVTMVSGQQYF. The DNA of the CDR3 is TGTGCCAGCAGCGTAACGATGGTGAGCGGGCAGCAGTACTTC. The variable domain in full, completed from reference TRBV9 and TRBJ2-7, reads DSGVTQTPKHLITATGQRVTLRCSPRSGDLSVYWYQQSLDQGLQFLIQYYNGEERAKGNILERFSAQQFPDLHSELNLSSLELGDSALYFCASSVTMVSGQQYFGPGTRLTVT.

CDR3 bases: TGTGCCAGCACCTCTGAGCTTCTCTCTCTTGGAGATACGCAGTATTTT. This gives the protein CASTSELLSLGDTQYF. The genes are TRBV7-9 and TRBJ2-3; D is unclear. Deletions cut 7 bases from V and 5 bases from J, with 22 bases between. Germline V lookup: CDR1 SEHNR, CDR2 FQNEAQ (reference sequence). The CDR3 length is 16 residues.

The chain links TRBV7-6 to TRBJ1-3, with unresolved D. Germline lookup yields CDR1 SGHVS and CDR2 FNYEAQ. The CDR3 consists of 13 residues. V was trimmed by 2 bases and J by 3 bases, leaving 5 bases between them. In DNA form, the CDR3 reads TGTGCCAGCAGCTTAAGCGGTGGAAACACCATATATTTT. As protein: CASSLSGGNTIYF.

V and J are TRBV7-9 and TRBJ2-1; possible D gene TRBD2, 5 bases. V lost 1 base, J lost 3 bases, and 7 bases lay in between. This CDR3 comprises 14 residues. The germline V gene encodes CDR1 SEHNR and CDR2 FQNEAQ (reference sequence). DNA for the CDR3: TGTGCCAGCAGCTTAGGACGGGACTACAATGAGCAGTTCTTC. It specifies CASSLGRDYNEQFF.

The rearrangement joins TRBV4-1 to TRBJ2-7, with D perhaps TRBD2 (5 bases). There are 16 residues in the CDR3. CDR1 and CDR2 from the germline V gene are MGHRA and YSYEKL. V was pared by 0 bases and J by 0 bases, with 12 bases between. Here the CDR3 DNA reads TGCGCCAGCAGCCAAGATAAGGTCAGCGGCTCCTACGAGCAGTACGTC. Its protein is CASSQDKVSGSYEQYV.

For the CDR3, the DNA is TGTGCCAGCAGCTTTCGGGACAGGGGGCTCGAGCAGTACTTC. Translating gives CASSFRDRGLEQYF. The rearrangement joins TRBV5-5 to TRBJ2-7; 12 nucleotides agree with TRBD1. The V gene's germline CDR1 is SGHKS and CDR2 YYEKEE (reference sequence). With 2 bases clipped from V and 6 bases from J, the junction kept 3 bases outside the gene matches. This CDR3 is 14 amino acids long.

Here the CDR3 reads CASSPRVTGDYTEAFF. The CDR3 region has the DNA TGTGCCAGCTCACCTCGTGTCACAGGTGATTACACTGAAGCTTTCTTT. The chain couples TRBV18 to TRBJ1-1, with TRBD1 as a possible D gene (5 bases). Trimming removed 3 bases at V and 3 bases at J, with 17 bases between. The CDR3 length is 16 residues. CDR1 is KGHSH, CDR2 LQKENI, per germline.

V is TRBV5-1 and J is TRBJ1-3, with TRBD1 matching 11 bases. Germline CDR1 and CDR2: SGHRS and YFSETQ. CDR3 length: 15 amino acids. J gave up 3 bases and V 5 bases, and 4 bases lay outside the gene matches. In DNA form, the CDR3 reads TGCGCCAGCAGGCAGGACAGGGGGCTTGGAAACACCATATATTTT. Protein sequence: CASRQDRGLGNTIYF.

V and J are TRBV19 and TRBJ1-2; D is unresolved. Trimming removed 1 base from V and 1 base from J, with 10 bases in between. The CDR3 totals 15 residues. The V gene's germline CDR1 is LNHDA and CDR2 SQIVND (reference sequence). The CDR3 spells CASSIGRTGNYGYTF. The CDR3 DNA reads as TGTGCCAGTAGTATAGGCCGAACGGGTAACTATGGCTACACCTTC.

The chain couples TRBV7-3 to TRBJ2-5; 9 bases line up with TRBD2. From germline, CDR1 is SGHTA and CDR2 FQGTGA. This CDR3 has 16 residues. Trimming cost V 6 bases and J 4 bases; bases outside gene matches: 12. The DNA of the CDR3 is TGTGCCAGCAGAAACGGAGGCGGGGGGGCTGGAGAGACCCAGTACTTC. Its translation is CASRNGGGGAGETQYF.

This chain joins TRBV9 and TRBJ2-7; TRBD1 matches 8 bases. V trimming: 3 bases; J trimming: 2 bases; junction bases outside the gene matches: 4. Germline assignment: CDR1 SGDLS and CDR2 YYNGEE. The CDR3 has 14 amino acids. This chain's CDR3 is CASSAGDRPYEQYF. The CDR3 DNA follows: TGTGCCAGCAGCGCGGGGGACAGGCCCTACGAGCAGTACTTC.

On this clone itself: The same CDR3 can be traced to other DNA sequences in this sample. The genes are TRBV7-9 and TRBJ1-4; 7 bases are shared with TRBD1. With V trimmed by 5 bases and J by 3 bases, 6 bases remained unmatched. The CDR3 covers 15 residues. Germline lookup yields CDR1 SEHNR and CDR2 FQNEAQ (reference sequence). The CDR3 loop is CASSLSTGSNEKLFF. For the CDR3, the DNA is TGTGCCAGCAGCCTATCGACAGGGTCTAATGAAAAACTGTTTTTT.

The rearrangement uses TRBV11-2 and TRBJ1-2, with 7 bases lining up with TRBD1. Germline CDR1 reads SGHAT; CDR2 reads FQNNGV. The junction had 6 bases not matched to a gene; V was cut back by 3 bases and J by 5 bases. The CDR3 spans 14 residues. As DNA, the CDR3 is TGTGCCAGCAGCTTCGGGACAGAGCTATATGGCTACACCTTC. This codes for CASSFGTELYGYTF.

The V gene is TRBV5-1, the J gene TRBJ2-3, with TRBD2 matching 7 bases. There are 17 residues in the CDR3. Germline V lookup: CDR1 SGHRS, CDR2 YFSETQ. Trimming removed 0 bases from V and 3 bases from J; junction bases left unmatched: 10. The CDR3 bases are TGCGCCAGCAGCTTGGTTGGACGCGGGGGAGGGACAGATACGCAGTATTTT. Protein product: CASSLVGRGGGTDTQYF. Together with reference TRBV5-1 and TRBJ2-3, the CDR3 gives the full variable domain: KAGVTQTPRYLIKTRGQQVTLSCSPISGHRSVSWYQQTPGQGLQFLFEYFSETQRNKGNFPGRFSGRQFSNSRSEMNVSTLELGDSALYLCASSLVGRGGGTDTQYFGPGTRLTVL.

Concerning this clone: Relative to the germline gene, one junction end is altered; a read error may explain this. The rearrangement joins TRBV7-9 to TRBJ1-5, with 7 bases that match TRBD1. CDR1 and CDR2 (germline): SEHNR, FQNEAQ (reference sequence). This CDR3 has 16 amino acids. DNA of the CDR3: TGTTCCAGCAGCTTAGTGACAGGGATTAGCAATCAGCCCCAGCATTTT. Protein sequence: CSSSLVTGISNQPQHF.

The CDR3 loop reads CASSETGAGTGELFF. In nucleotides, the CDR3 is TGCGCCAGCAGTGAGACAGGGGCGGGCACCGGGGAGCTGTTTTTT. V and J are TRBV10-2 and TRBJ2-2, with TRBD1 matching 7 bases. Germline trimming cut 2 bases from V and 4 bases from J; bases unmatched to any gene: 4. The CDR3 covers 15 residues. Per the germline V gene, CDR1 is WSHSY and CDR2 is SAAADI.

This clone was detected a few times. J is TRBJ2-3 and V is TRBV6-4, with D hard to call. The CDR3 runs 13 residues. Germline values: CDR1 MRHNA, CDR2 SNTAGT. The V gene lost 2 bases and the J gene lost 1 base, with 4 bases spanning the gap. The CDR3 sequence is CASSDEGTDTQYF. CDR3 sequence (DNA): TGTGCCAGCAGTGACGAGGGCACAGATACGCAGTATTTT.

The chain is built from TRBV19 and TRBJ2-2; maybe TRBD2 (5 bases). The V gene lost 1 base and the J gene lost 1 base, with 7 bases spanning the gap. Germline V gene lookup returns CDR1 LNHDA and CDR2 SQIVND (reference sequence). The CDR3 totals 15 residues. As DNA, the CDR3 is TGTGCCAGTAGTATAGTGAGGGTGAACACCGGGGAGCTGTTTTTT. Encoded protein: CASSIVRVNTGELFF.